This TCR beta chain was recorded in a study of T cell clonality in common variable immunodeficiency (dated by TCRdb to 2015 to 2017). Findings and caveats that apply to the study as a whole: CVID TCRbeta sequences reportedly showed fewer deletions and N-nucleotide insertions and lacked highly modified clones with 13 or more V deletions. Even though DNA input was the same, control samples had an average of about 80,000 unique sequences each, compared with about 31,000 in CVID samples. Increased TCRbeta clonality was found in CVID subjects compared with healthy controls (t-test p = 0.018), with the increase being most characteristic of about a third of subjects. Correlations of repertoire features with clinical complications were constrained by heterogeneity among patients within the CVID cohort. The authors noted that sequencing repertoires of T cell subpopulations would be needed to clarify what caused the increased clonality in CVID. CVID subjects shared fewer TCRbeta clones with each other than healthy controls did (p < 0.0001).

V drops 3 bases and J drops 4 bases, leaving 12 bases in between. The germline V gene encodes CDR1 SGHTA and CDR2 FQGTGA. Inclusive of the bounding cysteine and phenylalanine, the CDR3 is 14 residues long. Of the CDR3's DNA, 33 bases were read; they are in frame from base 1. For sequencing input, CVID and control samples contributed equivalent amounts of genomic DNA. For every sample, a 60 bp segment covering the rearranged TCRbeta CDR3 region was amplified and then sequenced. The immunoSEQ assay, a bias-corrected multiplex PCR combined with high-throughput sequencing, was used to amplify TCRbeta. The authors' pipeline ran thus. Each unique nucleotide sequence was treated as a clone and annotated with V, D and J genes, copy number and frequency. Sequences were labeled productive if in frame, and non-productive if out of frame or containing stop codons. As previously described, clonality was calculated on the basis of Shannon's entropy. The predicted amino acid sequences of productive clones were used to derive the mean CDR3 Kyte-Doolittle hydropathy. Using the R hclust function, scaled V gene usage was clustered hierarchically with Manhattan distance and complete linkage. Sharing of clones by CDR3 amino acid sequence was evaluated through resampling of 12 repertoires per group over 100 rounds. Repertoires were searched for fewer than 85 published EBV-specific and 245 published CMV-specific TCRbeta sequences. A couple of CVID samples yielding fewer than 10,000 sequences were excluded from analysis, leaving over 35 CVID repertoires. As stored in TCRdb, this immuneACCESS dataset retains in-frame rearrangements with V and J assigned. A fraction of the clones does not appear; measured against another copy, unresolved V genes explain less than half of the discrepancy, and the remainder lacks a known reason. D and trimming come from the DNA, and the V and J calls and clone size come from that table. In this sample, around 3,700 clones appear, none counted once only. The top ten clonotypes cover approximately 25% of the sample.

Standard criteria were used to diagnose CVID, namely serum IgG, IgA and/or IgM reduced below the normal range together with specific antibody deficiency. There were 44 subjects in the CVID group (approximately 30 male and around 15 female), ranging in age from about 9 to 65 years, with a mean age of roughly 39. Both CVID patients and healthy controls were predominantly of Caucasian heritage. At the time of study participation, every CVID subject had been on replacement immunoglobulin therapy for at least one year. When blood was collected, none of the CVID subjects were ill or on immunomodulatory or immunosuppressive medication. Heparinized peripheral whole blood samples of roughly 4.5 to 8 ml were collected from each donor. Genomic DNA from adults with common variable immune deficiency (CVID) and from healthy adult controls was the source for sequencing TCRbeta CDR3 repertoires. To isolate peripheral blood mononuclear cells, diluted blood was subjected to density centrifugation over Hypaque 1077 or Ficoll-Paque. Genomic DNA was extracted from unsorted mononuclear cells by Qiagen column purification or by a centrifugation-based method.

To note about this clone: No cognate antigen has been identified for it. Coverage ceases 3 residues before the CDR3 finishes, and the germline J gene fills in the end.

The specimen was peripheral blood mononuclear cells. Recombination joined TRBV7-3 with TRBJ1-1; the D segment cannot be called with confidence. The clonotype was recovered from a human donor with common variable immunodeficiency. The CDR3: CASSLAPAGTEAFF. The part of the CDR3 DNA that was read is TGTGCCAGCAGCTTGGCTCCCGCGGGCACTGAA.